One and the same sample provided the 26 T cell receptor beta chains below, sequenced in a study of T cell responses to AZD1222 COVID-19 vaccine. The repertoire was sequenced with immunoSEQ multiplex PCR; TCRdb's copy has only in-frame clones and lacks some. This table has under 150,000 clones, approximately 93% appearing once. The sample was peripheral blood, taken on day 0 of AZD1222 vaccination. The receptors originated from an adult in good health.

The rearrangement uses TRBV19 and TRBJ1-1; D ambiguous. This CDR3 spans 12 amino acids. The germline V and J ends were trimmed by 3 bases and 3 bases, with 5 bases remaining between them. Germline V gene sequence: CDR1 LNHDA, CDR2 SQIVND (reference sequence). CDR3: CASSIVDTEAFF. The CDR3 DNA is TGTGCCAGTAGTATCGTGGACACTGAAGCTTTCTTT. Filled out from reference TRBV19 and TRBJ1-1, the complete variable domain reads DGGITQSPKYLFRKEGQNVTLSCEQNLNHDAMYWYRQDPGQGLRLIYYSQIVNDFQKGDIAEGYSVSREKKESFPLTVTSAQKNPTAFYLCASSIVDTEAFFGQGTRLTVV.

The gene calls are TRBV5-5 and TRBJ2-5; D gene uncertain. The V gene lost 0 bases and the J gene lost 5 bases, with 8 bases spanning the gap. CDR1 and CDR2 (germline): SGHKS, YYEKEE (reference sequence). The CDR3 length is 13 residues. The CDR3 DNA reads TGTGCCAGCAGCTTGGTAGGGTTGGAGACCCAGTACTTC. It specifies CASSLVGLETQYF.

The chain carries TRBV28 and TRBJ1-2; D remains unclear. Trimming removed 6 bases at V and 1 base at J, with 12 bases between. The CDR3 is 14 amino acids. The germline gives CDR1 MDHEN, CDR2 SYDVKM. The CDR3 reads CASRVPGVNYGYTF. The CDR3 region has the DNA TGTGCCAGCAGGGTACCGGGAGTTAACTATGGCTACACCTTC.

V gene TRBV6-1 combines with J gene TRBJ1-5; perhaps TRBD1 as D (6 bases). V was shortened by 6 bases and J by 1 base, with 19 bases between the two germline ends. The CDR3 is 17 residues long. Germline loops: CDR1 MNHNS, CDR2 SASEGT. The CDR3 loop reads CASREQGFRSSNQPQHF. The CDR3 DNA follows: TGTGCCAGCAGAGAACAGGGTTTTCGATCAAGCAATCAGCCCCAGCATTTT.

This chain links TRBV18 with TRBJ1-5, with D possibly being TRBD1 (6 bases). The CDR3 length is 12 residues. The germline V gene encodes CDR1 KGHSH and CDR2 LQKENI. V was pared by 8 bases and J by 3 bases, with 8 bases between. The CDR3 here is CASRTDNQPQHF. The CDR3 coding sequence is TGTGCCAGCCGGACAGACAATCAGCCCCAGCATTTT.

This clone appeared a few times. This chain joins TRBV6-2 or TRBV6-3 and TRBJ2-7; D is perhaps TRBD2 (6 bases). The CDR3 totals 16 residues. V gave up 2 bases and J gave up 2 bases, with 16 bases separating them. Germline CDR1 is MNHEY and CDR2 is SVGEGT. The CDR3 DNA is TGTGCCAGCAGTTACGCTAGCGCCGCAGGAGCCTACGAGCAGTACTTC. Amino acid sequence: CASSYASAAGAYEQYF.

This chain joins TRBV19 and TRBJ1-5; tentative D call: TRBD1 (5 bases). The CDR3 is 14 amino acids. The germline V and J ends were trimmed by 6 bases and 7 bases, with 16 bases remaining between them. Germline V gene sequence: CDR1 LNHDA, CDR2 SQIVND (reference sequence). CDR3 sequence (DNA): TGTGCCAGTAGACAGGCCCAGCAGAGGCAGCCCCAGCATTTT. Protein: CASRQAQQRQPQHF.

V and J are TRBV24-1 and TRBJ2-2; 9 positions agree with TRBD2. The CDR3 is 18 residues long. CDR1 is KGHDR and CDR2 is SFDVKD in the germline V gene. With V trimmed by 4 bases and J by 5 bases, 13 bases remained unmatched. The CDR3 here is CATSDRTASGASTGELFF. As DNA, the CDR3 is TGTGCCACCAGTGACCGCACCGCTAGCGGGGCCTCTACCGGGGAGCTGTTTTTT.

This sequence joins TRBV10-3 and TRBJ1-4, with a weak D call TRBD1 (5 bases). The length of the CDR3 is 14 residues. CDR1 ENHRY and CDR2 SYGVKD come from the germline V gene. V lost 6 bases to trimming and J lost 2 bases, with 10 bases between them. The CDR3 sequence is CAIRSGFTNEKLFF. CDR3 in DNA: TGTGCCATCAGATCAGGGTTCACTAATGAAAAACTGTTTTTT.

The chain has TRBV6-1 and TRBJ2-2; D unresolved. Trimming stripped 2 bases from V and 0 bases from J, with 7 bases between. This CDR3 has 15 residues. The V gene's germline CDR1 is MNHNS and CDR2 SASEGT. The CDR3 loop is CASSEFAANTGELFF. The CDR3 DNA follows: TGTGCCAGCAGTGAATTTGCGGCGAACACCGGGGAGCTGTTTTTT.

V gene TRBV6-1 combines with J gene TRBJ1-3; no clear D. V was clipped by 2 bases and J by 4 bases, with 12 bases between them. Germline CDR1 and CDR2: MNHNS and SASEGT. The CDR3 runs 15 residues. In DNA form, the CDR3 reads TGTGCCAGCAGTGAAATGGGTAACGTCGGAAACACCATATATTTT. Translated: CASSEMGNVGNTIYF.

This chain connects TRBV7-9 to TRBJ2-4, with 12 bases lining up with TRBD2. The CDR3 is 17 residues long. J gave up 0 bases and V 5 bases, and 5 bases lay outside the gene matches. Germline V CDR1 and CDR2: SEHNR, FQNEAQ (reference sequence). The CDR3 loop reads CASSQTSGGLAKNIQYF. The CDR3 DNA follows: TGTGCCAGCAGCCAGACTAGCGGGGGTCTAGCCAAAAACATTCAGTACTTC.

This clone was observed a handful of times. The chain couples TRBV10-1 to TRBJ1-5; D not certain. V shed 6 bases and J shed 3 bases, with 9 bases lying between them. This CDR3 comprises 13 residues. Germline CDR1 is WNHNN and CDR2 is SYGVQD (reference sequence). CDR3: CASSPRDNQPQHF. The DNA of the CDR3 is TGCGCCAGCAGCCCTAGGGACAATCAGCCCCAGCATTTT.

J is TRBJ2-6 and V is TRBV6-5, with D possibly TRBD2 on 7 matching bases. V was cut by 6 bases and J by 2 bases, with 11 bases left in between. Germline CDR1 reads MNHEY; CDR2 reads SVGAGI. The CDR3 loop spans 15 amino acids. The CDR3 nucleotides are TGTGCCAGCAGATCGGGGGGCGCTGGGGCCAACGTCCTGACTTTC. This sequence encodes CASRSGGAGANVLTF.

J is TRBJ2-2 and V is TRBV7-9; D gene ambiguous. The V gene's germline CDR1 is SEHNR and CDR2 FQNEAQ (reference sequence). Trimming removed 1 base at V and 4 bases at J, with 4 bases between. This CDR3 is built from 13 residues. The CDR3 here is CASSLGSTGELFF. CDR3 DNA sequence: TGTGCCAGCAGCTTAGGTAGCACCGGGGAGCTGTTTTTT.

This clone was seen a single time. The chain couples TRBV28 to TRBJ2-7; 7 bases fit TRBD1. The CDR3 contains 14 residues. The germline V gene encodes CDR1 MDHEN and CDR2 SYDVKM. Trimming cost V 6 bases and J 4 bases; bases outside gene matches: 9. CDR3 DNA: TGTGCCAGCAGCACCGGGACAGAGCTGTACGAGCAGTACTTC. Residues: CASSTGTELYEQYF.

Notes on this clone: The sample carries other DNA sequences with the same CDR3. This chain links TRBV20-1 with TRBJ2-2; D unclear. The CDR3 has 12 amino acids. Between the trimmed V and J ends, which lost 6 bases and 6 bases, there was a span of 11 bases. The V gene's germline CDR1 is DFQATT and CDR2 SNEGSKA (reference sequence). DNA for the CDR3: TGCAGTGCGAGTAAGGGCCCCGGGGAGCTGTTTTTT. Amino acid sequence: CSASKGPGELFF.

The J gene is TRBJ2-7, the V gene TRBV7-9, with D perhaps matching TRBD1 (7 bases). CDR3 length equals 15 residues. V lost 1 base, J lost 2 bases, and 12 bases lay in between. The germline V gene has CDR1 SEHNR and CDR2 FQNEAQ (reference sequence). The CDR3 DNA sequence: TGTGCCAGCAGCTTAGACCCAGGGGGGACCTACGAGCAGTACTTC. Translated: CASSLDPGGTYEQYF.

This clone has only one observation. The V call is TRBV28, the J call TRBJ2-6, with a weak D call TRBD1 (5 bases). V was clipped by 2 bases and J by 7 bases, with 15 bases between them. CDR1 is MDHEN and CDR2 is SYDVKM in the germline V gene. The CDR3 is made up of 16 amino acids. The CDR3 sequence: CASSLIRVLGANVLTF. CDR3 in DNA: TGTGCCAGCAGTTTAATCAGGGTCTTAGGAGCCAACGTCCTGACTTTC.

The genes are TRBV28 and TRBJ2-4; D perhaps matches TRBD2 (7 bases). Germline CDR1 is MDHEN and CDR2 is SYDVKM. V dropped 6 bases and J dropped 0 bases, with 15 bases sitting between them. The CDR3 length is 16 residues. DNA for the CDR3: TGTGCCAGCAGACAGGGAGGGCCGCTAGCCAAAAACATTCAGTACTTC. It yields the protein CASRQGGPLAKNIQYF.

This rearrangement joins TRBV5-1 to TRBJ2-3, with 9 positions matching TRBD1. Germline CDR1 reads SGHRS; CDR2 reads YFSETQ. Trimming cost V 5 bases and J 3 bases; bases outside gene matches: 16. The CDR3 has 18 amino acids. The CDR3 coding sequence is TGCGCCAGCAGAGCCGGGACAGGGTTTTTTACATCGACAGATACGCAGTATTTT. Protein product: CASRAGTGFFTSTDTQYF. The full variable domain, completed using reference TRBV5-1 and TRBJ2-3, is KAGVTQTPRYLIKTRGQQVTLSCSPISGHRSVSWYQQTPGQGLQFLFEYFSETQRNKGNFPGRFSGRQFSNSRSEMNVSTLELGDSALYLCASRAGTGFFTSTDTQYFGPGTRLTVL.

The rearrangement uses TRBV7-2 and TRBJ2-2, with D uncertain. Germline CDR1 reads SGHTA; CDR2 reads FQGNSA. The V end was cut by 2 bases, the J end by 7 bases, with 14 bases between. CDR3 length: 15 amino acids. The CDR3, as DNA: TGTGCCAGCAGCTTAAGATCAACGGTTGGCGGGGAGCTGTTTTTT. Amino acid sequence: CASSLRSTVGGELFF. The entire variable domain, with the rest obtained from reference TRBV7-2 and TRBJ2-2, is as follows: GAGVSQSPSNKVTEKGKDVELRCDPISGHTALYWYRQSLGQGLEFLIYFQGNSAPDKSGLPSDRFSAERTGGSVSTLTIQRTQQEDSAVYLCASSLRSTVGGELFFGEGSRLTVL.

CDR3 protein: CASSQLVLEGAFF. The CDR3 region has the DNA TGCGCCAGCAGCCAGCTGGTCCTGGAGGGAGCTTTCTTT. The J gene is TRBJ1-1, the V gene TRBV4-1, with D hard to call. The CDR3 sequence is 13 residues long. CDR1 is MGHRA, CDR2 YSYEKL, per germline. V shed 3 bases and J shed 10 bases, with 15 bases lying between them.

This chain links TRBV29-1 with TRBJ1-1, with D hard to call. The CDR3 extends over 12 amino acids. V was trimmed by 4 bases and J by 1 base, leaving 7 bases between them. Germline V lookup: CDR1 SQVTM, CDR2 ANQGSEA. The chain's CDR3 is CSVAARNTEAFF. CDR3 DNA sequence: TGCAGCGTTGCCGCACGGAACACTGAAGCTTTCTTT.

V usage is TRBV19 and J usage is TRBJ1-5; 7 nucleotides align to TRBD1. From germline, CDR1 is LNHDA and CDR2 SQIVND (reference sequence). V gave up 2 bases and J gave up 1 base; unmatched junction bases: 8. CDR3 length equals 17 residues. CDR3 residues: CASSISLQGYSNQPQHF. The CDR3 DNA reads as TGTGCCAGTAGTATAAGTCTACAGGGGTACAGCAATCAGCCCCAGCATTTT.

CDR3 nucleotides: TGTGCCAGCAGTTTAAGTGAAAAACTGTTTTTT. Translated, it gives CASSLSEKLFF. The V call is TRBV28, the J call TRBJ1-4; no reliable D call. Per the germline V gene, CDR1 is MDHEN and CDR2 is SYDVKM. The CDR3 consists of 11 residues. Trimming stripped 2 bases from V and 7 bases from J, with 2 bases between.